These 3 T cell receptor beta chains share one sample of origin, sequenced in a study of shared clonotypes between healthy human individuals. Here immunoSEQ multiplex PCR was the method, and the copy in TCRdb shows in-frame clones only, minus some. The profile shows roughly 2,300,000 clones, around 92% of them singletons. The specimen sequenced was naive CD4+ T cells from PBMCs. Subset denoted: CD45RA+ positively selected. The origin of the receptors is a man between 18 and 29 years old in good health. Some clones in this sample may be carry-over from other donors' samples.

The V call is TRBV14, the J call TRBJ2-7; D call uncertain. The germline V gene encodes CDR1 SGHDN and CDR2 FVKESK. With 0 bases removed from V and 0 bases from J, the gap between germline ends came to 12 bases. The CDR3 has 16 amino acids. CDR3 loop: CASSQDLGRTSYEQYF. The CDR3 region has the DNA TGTGCCAGCAGCCAAGATCTAGGCAGAACCTCCTACGAGCAGTACTTC. Combining the CDR3 with reference TRBV14 and TRBJ2-7 gives the whole variable domain EAGVTQFPSHSVIEKGQTVTLRCDPISGHDNLYWYRRVMGKEIKFLLHFVKESKQDESGMPNNRFLAERTGGTYSTLKVQPAELEDSGVYFCASSQDLGRTSYEQYFGPGTRLTVT.

This chain joins TRBV5-4 and TRBJ2-7; 7 positions agree with TRBD2. V shed 3 bases, J shed 2 bases, and the junction held 11 bases outside the gene matches. The CDR3 is 16 amino acids. CDR1 SGHNT and CDR2 YYREEE come from the germline V gene (reference sequence). CDR3 sequence (DNA): TGTGCCAGCAGCTCCGGGGCCAGCGGGATCGCCTACGAGCAGTACTTC. Its protein product is CASSSGASGIAYEQYF.

This chain uses TRBV5-4 with TRBJ2-5, with 9 bases identical to TRBD2. With V trimmed by 2 bases and J by 3 bases, 5 bases remained unmatched. The CDR3 consists of 15 residues. CDR1 is SGHNT, CDR2 YYREEE, per germline (reference sequence). CDR3 protein: CASSFSSGRKETQYF. CDR3 DNA: TGTGCCAGCAGCTTCAGTAGCGGGAGAAAAGAGACCCAGTACTTC.